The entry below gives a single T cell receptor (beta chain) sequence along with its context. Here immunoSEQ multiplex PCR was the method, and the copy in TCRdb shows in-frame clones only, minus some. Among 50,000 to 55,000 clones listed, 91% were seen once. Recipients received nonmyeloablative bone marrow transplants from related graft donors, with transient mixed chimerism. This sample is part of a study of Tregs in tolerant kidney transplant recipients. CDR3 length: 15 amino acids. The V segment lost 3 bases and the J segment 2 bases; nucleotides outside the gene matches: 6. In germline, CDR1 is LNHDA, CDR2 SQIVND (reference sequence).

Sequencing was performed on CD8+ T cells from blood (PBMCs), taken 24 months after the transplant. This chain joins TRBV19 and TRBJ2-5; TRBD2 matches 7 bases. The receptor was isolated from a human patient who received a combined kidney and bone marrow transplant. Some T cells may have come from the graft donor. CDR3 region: CASSIFGGIQETQYF. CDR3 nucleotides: TGTGCCAGTAGTATTTTCGGGGGGATTCAAGAGACCCAGTACTTC.